Below are 5 T cell receptor beta chains sequenced from a single sample in a study of blood T cell repertoires in COVID-19. The data were produced by immunoSEQ multiplex PCR, yet TCRdb's version contains in-frame clones alone and is incomplete. The data contain about 210,000 clones, approximately 81% of them singletons. The sequenced sample was peripheral blood. The receptors shown here come from a woman older than 75 with COVID-19, enrolled during active disease.

This chain uses TRBV5-1 with TRBJ1-3; 8 nucleotides line up with TRBD1. Germline CDR1 SGHRS, CDR2 YFSETQ. V trimming: 4 bases; J trimming: 0 bases; junction bases outside the gene matches: 3. The CDR3 is 15 residues long. This CDR3 is CASSRGQDSGNTIYF. The CDR3, as DNA: TGCGCCAGCAGCAGGGGACAGGACTCTGGAAACACCATATATTTT.

This clone was seen more than once but under ten times. CDR3 protein: CASMRTDLMNTEAFF. CDR3 DNA: TGTGCCAGCATGCGGACAGACCTTATGAACACTGAAGCTTTCTTT. V and J are TRBV6-5 and TRBJ1-1; D might be TRBD1 (6 bases). Germline V gene data show CDR1 as MNHEY and CDR2 as SVGAGI. CDR3 length: 15 residues. Trimming stripped 7 bases from V and 0 bases from J, with 15 bases between.

The V call is TRBV11-2, the J call TRBJ2-3; possible D gene TRBD1, 6 bases. The germline V gene has CDR1 SGHAT and CDR2 FQNNGV. This CDR3 has 14 amino acids. Trimming left V 1 base short and J 3 bases short, with 8 bases between. The CDR3 loop reads CASSLGGPTDTQYF. Written as DNA, the CDR3 is TGTGCCAGCAGCTTAGGGGGGCCGACAGATACGCAGTATTTT. Using reference TRBV11-2 and TRBJ2-3 for the parts outside the CDR3, the full variable domain is EAGVAQSPRYKIIEKRQSVAFWCNPISGHATLYWYQQILGQGPKLLIQFQNNGVVDDSQLPKDRFSAERLKGVDSTLKIQPAKLEDSAVYLCASSLGGPTDTQYFGPGTRLTVL.

The V and J genes are TRBV6-5 and TRBJ1-2; 7 nucleotides agree with TRBD1. CDR1 is MNHEY, CDR2 SVGAGI, per germline. CDR3 size: 15 residues. Germline trimming cut 8 bases from V and 1 base from J; bases unmatched to any gene: 10. This chain's CDR3 is CASGTVYKINYGYTF. In nucleotides, the CDR3 is TGTGCCAGCGGGACAGTATATAAAATTAACTATGGCTACACCTTC.

This chain connects TRBV3-1 (or the pseudogene TRBV3-2) to TRBJ2-7; D might be TRBD2 (6 bases). V dropped 5 bases and J dropped 7 bases, with 15 bases sitting between them. CDR1 and CDR2 (germline): LGHDT, YNNKEL (reference sequence). The CDR3 spans 13 residues. Here the CDR3 DNA reads TGTGCCAGCAGCGGACGCGGGGCAGGTGAGCAGTACTTC. It codes for CASSGRGAGEQYF.